These 25 T cell receptor beta chains came from one sample sequenced in a study of T cell responses to AZD1222 COVID-19 vaccine. Only in-frame clones appear in the TCRdb table, and some are missing; sequencing was by immunoSEQ multiplex PCR. The table has about 99,000 clones, around nine tenths seen once; the top ten hold 2.5% to 4%. Sample: peripheral blood, taken 28 days after the second dose of the MenACWY control vaccine. These receptors were taken from an adult who received the MenACWY meningococcal vaccine as a control.

This chain uses TRBV12-3 or TRBV12-4 with TRBJ1-2; no clear D. The CDR3 contains 12 residues. DNA of the CDR3: TGTTCCGACATAGCCAGTTTCTATGGCTACACCTTC. Protein product: CSDIASFYGYTF.

The chain has TRBV7-2 and TRBJ2-2; 12 bases match TRBD2. The CDR3 has 16 residues. Trimming at V came to 8 bases and at J to 4 bases, leaving 8 bases not matched to a gene. The germline gives CDR1 SGHTA, CDR2 FQGNSA. The chain's CDR3 is CASGSSSGGGTGELFF. The CDR3 nucleotides are TGTGCCAGCGGATCCTCTAGCGGGGGGGGCACCGGGGAGCTGTTTTTT. Supplemented by reference TRBV7-2 and TRBJ2-2, the full variable domain reads GAGVSQSPSNKVTEKGKDVELRCDPISGHTALYWYRQSLGQGLEFLIYFQGNSAPDKSGLPSDRFSAERTGGSVSTLTIQRTQQEDSAVYLCASGSSSGGGTGELFFGEGSRLTVL.

The chain combines TRBV15 with TRBJ1-5; D remains ambiguous. This CDR3 contains 15 residues. The germline V and J ends were trimmed by 1 base and 5 bases, with 12 bases remaining between them. Germline CDR1 reads LNHNV; CDR2 reads YYDKDF (reference sequence). CDR3 region: CATSRGDRSDQPQHF. The CDR3 bases are TGTGCCACCAGCAGAGGCGACCGAAGTGATCAGCCCCAGCATTTT.

This rearrangement joins TRBV4-1 to TRBJ1-6, with 9 nucleotides matching TRBD1. This CDR3 spans 15 amino acids. Trimming cost V 5 bases and J 8 bases; bases outside gene matches: 7. The germline V gene has CDR1 MGHRA and CDR2 YSYEKL. The DNA for the CDR3 is TGCGCCAGCAGCTACACAGGGGGCATGGATTCACCCCTCCACTTT. This translates into CASSYTGGMDSPLHF.

The table lists this clone with a few counts. This rearrangement joins TRBV10-1 to TRBJ2-1, with 11 bases that match TRBD2. CDR1 and CDR2 (germline): WNHNN, SYGVQD (reference sequence). V was clipped by 5 bases and J by 5 bases; unmatched bases: 14. The CDR3 has 18 residues. CDR3: CASSPLAGGPKSNNEQFF. As DNA, the CDR3 is TGCGCCAGCAGTCCCCTAGCGGGGGGTCCCAAATCAAACAATGAGCAGTTCTTC.

This chain uses TRBV14 with TRBJ1-1; weak D call: TRBD1 (6 bases). Trimming removed 3 bases from V and 0 bases from J, with 11 bases in between. CDR1 SGHDN and CDR2 FVKESK come from the germline V gene. This CDR3 has 15 residues. The DNA of the CDR3 is TGTGCCAGCAGCCAGAGGGGACAAGTGAACACTGAAGCTTTCTTT. This encodes CASSQRGQVNTEAFF.

The chain combines TRBV9 with TRBJ2-7; possibly TRBD2 for D (5 bases). Germline CDR1 and CDR2: SGDLS and YYNGEE. The CDR3 sequence is 15 residues long. Trimming removed 0 bases at V and 1 base at J, with 11 bases between. The CDR3 DNA is TGTGCCAGCAGCGTAGGTGGACTCAAGTCCTACGAGCAGTACTTC. This codes for CASSVGGLKSYEQYF. The variable domain in full, with the rest retrieved from reference TRBV9 and TRBJ2-7, is DSGVTQTPKHLITATGQRVTLRCSPRSGDLSVYWYQQSLDQGLQFLIQYYNGEERAKGNILERFSAQQFPDLHSELNLSSLELGDSALYFCASSVGGLKSYEQYFGPGTRLTVT.

This clone was found once. The chain links TRBV19 to TRBJ1-2; possible D gene TRBD1, 5 bases. Trimming removed 0 bases at V and 8 bases at J, with 10 bases between. The length of the CDR3 is 13 residues. CDR1 is LNHDA and CDR2 is SQIVND in the germline V gene (reference sequence). Here the CDR3 reads CASSIDGTQGYTF. DNA of the CDR3: TGTGCCAGTAGTATAGATGGGACTCAAGGCTACACCTTC. The whole variable domain, filled in from reference TRBV19 and TRBJ1-2, reads DGGITQSPKYLFRKEGQNVTLSCEQNLNHDAMYWYRQDPGQGLRLIYYSQIVNDFQKGDIAEGYSVSREKKESFPLTVTSAQKNPTAFYLCASSIDGTQGYTFGSGTRLTVV.

The genes are TRBV3-1 (or the pseudogene TRBV3-2) and TRBJ2-1; 8 bases line up with TRBD1. With 6 bases clipped from V and 7 bases from J, the junction kept 2 bases outside the gene matches. The CDR3 totals 12 residues. Germline CDR1 LGHDT, CDR2 YNNKEL (reference sequence). Here the CDR3 DNA reads TGTGCCAGCAGTCGGGACAGGAATGAGCAGTTCTTC. Amino acid sequence: CASSRDRNEQFF.

The chain employs TRBV10-3 and TRBJ1-1, with D hard to call. The CDR3 length is 12 residues. Germline CDR1 ENHRY, CDR2 SYGVKD. Between the trimmed V and J ends, which lost 7 bases and 8 bases, there was a span of 14 bases. The CDR3: CAITEGSAEAFF. The CDR3 DNA follows: TGTGCCATCACAGAAGGATCGGCGGAAGCTTTCTTT.

The chain is built from TRBV5-8 and TRBJ2-7, with a tentative D call TRBD1 (6 bases). Deletions cut 2 bases from V and 0 bases from J, with 12 bases between. CDR3 length: 15 residues. Germline V gives CDR1 SGHTS, CDR2 YDEGEE. The CDR3 DNA reads as TGTGCCAGCAGCTTCGACAGGAAGATCTCCTACGAGCAGTACTTC. The encoded protein is CASSFDRKISYEQYF.

This chain joins TRBV11-3 and TRBJ2-1; no reliable D call. The CDR3 is made up of 14 amino acids. The germline V and J ends were trimmed by 0 bases and 3 bases, with 6 bases remaining between them. Germline loops: CDR1 SGHNT, CDR2 YENEEA. Here the CDR3 DNA reads TGTGCCAGCAGCTTAGAAGGCAGCTACAATGAGCAGTTCTTC. This encodes CASSLEGSYNEQFF.

The rearrangement links TRBV5-5 to TRBJ2-7; no clear D gene. This CDR3 comprises 16 residues. Germline V gene data show CDR1 as SGHKS and CDR2 as YYEKEE (reference sequence). The V and J ends lost 0 bases and 1 base respectively, with 14 bases between them. In DNA form, the CDR3 reads TGTGCCAGCAGCTTGGGGCCAGGATCTCTTTCCTACGAGCAGTACTTC. It encodes CASSLGPGSLSYEQYF.

The chain combines TRBV27 with TRBJ2-1; 10 positions match TRBD1. Germline CDR1 and CDR2: MNHEY and SMNVEV (reference sequence). Losses at the gene ends were 2 bases for V and 8 bases for J; bases not matched to a gene: 6. The CDR3 runs 15 residues. CDR3 sequence: CASSLTGTGDYEQFF. Written as DNA, the CDR3 is TGTGCCAGCAGTTTAACCGGGACAGGGGACTATGAGCAGTTCTTC.

The chain employs TRBV11-3 and TRBJ2-3; 7 bases match TRBD2. Trimming cost V 1 base and J 4 bases; bases outside gene matches: 8. The CDR3 covers 16 residues. Per the germline V gene, CDR1 is SGHNT and CDR2 is YENEEA. Written as DNA, the CDR3 is TGTGCCAGCAGCTTAGGCCGGGGCCGGGAGGCAGATACGCAGTATTTT. This translates into CASSLGRGREADTQYF.

The rearrangement links TRBV30 to TRBJ1-3; weak D call: TRBD1 (6 bases). V lost 2 bases, J lost 0 bases, and 20 bases lay in between. This CDR3 is 18 amino acids long. Germline CDR1 and CDR2: GTSNPN and SVGIG (reference sequence). CDR3 residues: CAWSNFGTPRSSGNTIYF. CDR3 in DNA: TGTGCCTGGAGTAATTTCGGGACACCAAGGTCCTCTGGAAACACCATATATTTT.

The chain carries TRBV6-5 and TRBJ1-2; D not resolved. Germline CDR1 and CDR2: MNHEY and SVGAGI. The CDR3 length is 13 residues. The germline V and J ends were trimmed by 8 bases and 4 bases, with 14 bases remaining between them. The CDR3 spells CASELSQGYGYTF. CDR3 sequence (DNA): TGTGCCAGCGAATTATCCCAAGGCTATGGCTACACCTTC.

This clone was seen only a few times. The gene calls are TRBV5-1 and TRBJ2-2; 9 nucleotides line up with TRBD1. Germline CDR1 is SGHRS and CDR2 is YFSETQ. The CDR3 has 16 residues. V lost 4 bases, J lost 0 bases, and 4 bases stayed unmatched. The CDR3 region is CASSPRDRANTGELFF. For the CDR3, the DNA is TGCGCCAGCAGCCCCCGGGACAGGGCGAACACCGGGGAGCTGTTTTTT.

This chain's CDR3 is CASSENEQFF. The CDR3 DNA follows: TGTGCCAGCAGTGAAAATGAGCAGTTCTTC. V and J are TRBV6-4 and TRBJ2-1; D unresolved. The length of the CDR3 is 10 residues. The V end was cut by 3 bases, the J end by 7 bases, with 1 base between. From germline, CDR1 is MRHNA and CDR2 SNTAGT.

As concerns this clone: Other DNA sequences in this specimen translate into the identical CDR3. The V gene is TRBV5-6, the J gene TRBJ1-2; D not certain. The CDR3 has 13 amino acids. The germline gives CDR1 SGHDT, CDR2 YYEEEE. Between the trimmed V and J ends, which lost 0 bases and 6 bases, there was a span of 9 bases. Here the CDR3 reads CASSLDRGHGYTF. In nucleotides, the CDR3 is TGTGCCAGCAGCTTGGACAGAGGCCATGGCTACACCTTC.

This chain links TRBV5-8 with TRBJ2-7; D gene ambiguous. The V and J ends lost 2 bases and 3 bases respectively, with 15 bases between them. This CDR3 region has 15 residues. Germline V lookup: CDR1 SGHTS, CDR2 YDEGEE. CDR3 residues: CASSFTVLWRYEQYF. The CDR3, as DNA: TGTGCCAGCAGCTTCACAGTGCTTTGGCGCTACGAGCAGTACTTC.

A note on this clone: Compared with germline, one end of the junction differs, possibly owing to a read error. The rearrangement uses TRBV3-1 (or the pseudogene TRBV3-2) and TRBJ2-3; 9 bases fit TRBD2. The germline CDR1 and CDR2 sequences are LGHDT and YNNKEL (reference sequence). This CDR3 has 12 residues. CDR3 in DNA: TGTGCCAGCAGCCACGGTAGCGGGGGTGCGGATTTT. Residues: CASSHGSGGADF.

This sequence joins TRBV7-8 and TRBJ2-4, with 11 bases matching TRBD2. The V gene end was trimmed by 2 bases and the J gene end by 1 base; junction bases not matched to a gene: 10. The CDR3 extends over 19 amino acids. The germline V gene encodes CDR1 SGHVS and CDR2 FQNEAQ. The CDR3 region is CASSLTATTSGGAKNIQYF. CDR3 bases: TGTGCCAGCAGCTTAACAGCGACTACTAGCGGGGGTGCCAAAAACATTCAGTACTTC.

In nucleotides, the CDR3 is TGTGCCACCAGCAGAGATAATCAGCCCCAGCATTTT. Translation gives CATSRDNQPQHF. J is TRBJ1-5 and V is TRBV15; no reliable D call. The CDR3 sequence is 12 residues long. V was trimmed by 0 bases and J by 4 bases, leaving 1 base between them. CDR1 is LNHNV and CDR2 is YYDKDF in the germline V gene (reference sequence).

This clone was counted between two and nine times. The chain links TRBV27 to TRBJ2-3; 9 nucleotides line up with TRBD2. V lost 6 bases, J lost 8 bases, and 18 bases stayed unmatched. CDR3 length: 17 residues. CDR1 MNHEY and CDR2 SMNVEV come from the germline V gene (reference sequence). The CDR3, as DNA: TGTGCCAGCAGCCAACCTCCTTCAGCGGGGGGAGGAGGTACGCAGTATTTT. Translated, it gives CASSQPPSAGGGGTQYF.